This T cell receptor (beta chain) was recorded in a study of cytomegalovirus exposure and HLA in healthy donors. About this clone: The antigen remains undetermined.

The PCR was carried out with 60 Vbeta primers and 13 Jbeta primers. Assay used: immunoSEQ multiplex PCR; TCRdb lists only in-frame clones, some missing. The sample carries 150,000 to 200,000 clones, approximately 80% recorded once. Overall study findings and caveats: Apparent HLA restriction characterized most CMV-associated TCR beta chains in a later analysis.

The CDR3 length is 18 residues. The germline gives CDR1 SEHNR, CDR2 FQNEAQ (reference sequence). J gave up 0 bases and V 1 base, and 9 bases lay outside the gene matches. Material for sequencing was PBMCs. The chain uses TRBV7-9 and TRBJ2-3, with TRBD1 identical over 8 bases. The clonotype comes from a woman younger than 35 in good health and CMV-seronegative. The DNA for the CDR3 is TGTGCCAGCAGCTTAGGGGACAGGATGACACCTAGCACAGATACGCAGTATTTT. Its protein product is CASSLGDRMTPSTDTQYF.